Following are 22 T cell receptor beta chains from one sample sequenced in a study of shared clonotypes between healthy human individuals. Profiled with immunoSEQ multiplex PCR; TCRdb holds only in-frame clones, not every one. Here the sample spans about 2.4 million clones, 90% to 95% being singletons. Material: naive CD4+ T cells sorted from blood. Subset reported: CD45RA+ positively selected. The receptors here all came from a man in his late teens or twenties in good health.

The genes are TRBV5-1 and TRBJ1-1; tentatively, D is TRBD1 (5 bases). V shed 4 bases and J shed 4 bases, with 11 bases lying between them. This CDR3 region has 13 residues. Germline lookup yields CDR1 SGHRS and CDR2 YFSETQ. CDR3 amino acids: CASSRRQSTEAFF. CDR3 DNA sequence: TGCGCCAGCAGCCGCCGACAGTCCACTGAAGCTTTCTTT.

V is TRBV5-1 and J is TRBJ2-3; D not resolved. Germline assignment: CDR1 SGHRS and CDR2 YFSETQ. The CDR3 extends over 14 amino acids. V lost 4 bases to trimming and J lost 7 bases, with 16 bases between them. The CDR3 loop is CASSPELARNTQYF. CDR3 bases: TGCGCCAGCAGCCCGGAATTGGCCAGAAATACGCAGTATTTT.

About this clone itself: Other DNA sequences within the sample encode an identical CDR3. This chain uses TRBV7-9 with TRBJ1-2; the D is unclear. In germline, CDR1 is SEHNR, CDR2 FQNEAQ (reference sequence). V lost 0 bases, J lost 5 bases, and 4 bases lay in between. There are 12 residues in the CDR3. CDR3: CASSLALYGYTF. The CDR3 DNA sequence: TGTGCCAGCAGCTTAGCACTTTATGGCTACACCTTC.

The CDR3 bases are TGCGCCAGCAGCCCGGGACTACGGGGAGGGATAGAGACCCAGTACTTC. Amino acids: CASSPGLRGGIETQYF. V and J are TRBV5-1 and TRBJ2-5, with 7 nucleotides matching TRBD2. CDR1 and CDR2 from the germline V gene are SGHRS and YFSETQ. The V and J ends lost 4 bases and 4 bases, in that order; junction bases with no gene match: 13. The CDR3 is made up of 16 amino acids. Variable domain in full (rest from reference TRBV5-1 and TRBJ2-5): KAGVTQTPRYLIKTRGQQVTLSCSPISGHRSVSWYQQTPGQGLQFLFEYFSETQRNKGNFPGRFSGRQFSNSRSEMNVSTLELGDSALYLCASSPGLRGGIETQYFGPGTRLLVL.

The chain carries TRBV5-1 and TRBJ1-1, with D tentatively TRBD1 (6 bases). This CDR3 is 16 amino acids long. V shed 0 bases and J shed 4 bases, with 16 bases lying between them. From germline, CDR1 is SGHRS and CDR2 YFSETQ. The CDR3 is CASSLGGVQGFTEAFF. DNA of the CDR3: TGCGCCAGCAGCTTGGGCGGGGTACAGGGATTCACTGAAGCTTTCTTT.

The V and J genes are TRBV28 and TRBJ2-1; 9 bases align to TRBD2. After removal of 4 bases from V and 4 bases from J, the junction contained 17 bases not matched to a gene. Germline CDR1 is MDHEN and CDR2 is SYDVKM. The CDR3 has 19 amino acids. The CDR3 coding sequence is TGTGCCAGCAGTTACCACGCCCTAGCGGGGTTAAAACCGTACAATGAGCAGTTCTTC. This codes for CASSYHALAGLKPYNEQFF.

V is TRBV7-2 and J is TRBJ2-7; TRBD1 is a possible D gene (5 bases). Per the germline V gene, CDR1 is SGHTA and CDR2 is FQGNSA. This CDR3 contains 14 residues. V was shortened by 5 bases and J by 2 bases, with 13 bases between the two germline ends. The CDR3: CASSPTRGPYEQYF. The CDR3 region has the DNA TGTGCCAGCAGCCCTACAAGGGGTCCCTACGAGCAGTACTTC. Full variable domain (rest looked up from reference TRBV7-2 and TRBJ2-7): GAGVSQSPSNKVTEKGKDVELRCDPISGHTALYWYRQSLGQGLEFLIYFQGNSAPDKSGLPSDRFSAERTGGSVSTLTIQRTQQEDSAVYLCASSPTRGPYEQYFGPGTRLTVT.

V usage is TRBV6-5 and J usage is TRBJ1-1; D may be TRBD1 (6 bases). Germline CDR1 reads MNHEY; CDR2 reads SVGAGI. V dropped 7 bases and J dropped 5 bases, with 11 bases sitting between them. The CDR3 extends over 12 amino acids. The DNA of the CDR3 is TGTGCCAGCATCGCTACAGGGACTGAAGCTTTCTTT. It specifies CASIATGTEAFF.

The chain has TRBV27 and TRBJ2-7, with 7 bases matching TRBD1. The CDR3 runs 15 residues. Germline V gene data show CDR1 as MNHEY and CDR2 as SMNVEV (reference sequence). Trimming at V came to 8 bases and at J to 4 bases, leaving 14 bases not matched to a gene. In nucleotides, the CDR3 is TGTGCCAGCTCTCAAGGGGGCCTCGGCACGTACGAGCAGTACTTC. Encoded protein: CASSQGGLGTYEQYF.

The chain employs TRBV10-2 and TRBJ2-5; D assignment may be TRBD1 or TRBD2 (5 bases each). Germline assignment: CDR1 WSHSY and CDR2 SAAADI. The CDR3 consists of 13 residues. Trimming shortened V by 8 bases and J by 0 bases, and 10 bases separated the two germline ends. CDR3 DNA sequence: TGCGCCAGCCGGGACCAGTACCAAGAGACCCAGTACTTC. Translated: CASRDQYQETQYF.

This clone showed up just once. This rearrangement joins TRBV29-1 to TRBJ1-1; D is undetermined. V was clipped by 4 bases and J by 5 bases, with 11 bases between them. The CDR3 is 12 amino acids. Germline V gives CDR1 SQVTM, CDR2 ANQGSEA. This chain's CDR3 is CSVVGRFTEAFF. For the CDR3, the DNA is TGCAGCGTTGTTGGGAGGTTTACTGAAGCTTTCTTT.

On this clone itself: The same CDR3 also results from other DNA sequences found in this sample. The V call is TRBV27, the J call TRBJ2-1; D ambiguous. The CDR3 is 11 amino acids. With 6 bases removed from V and 8 bases from J, the gap between germline ends came to 8 bases. Germline V lookup: CDR1 MNHEY, CDR2 SMNVEV (reference sequence). CDR3 region: CASSYRDEQFF. As DNA, the CDR3 is TGTGCCAGCAGCTATCGGGATGAGCAGTTCTTC.

The V and J genes are TRBV30 and TRBJ1-3; D gene ambiguous. V lost 5 bases, J lost 1 base, and 15 bases lay in between. Germline lookup yields CDR1 GTSNPN and CDR2 SVGIG (reference sequence). The CDR3 has 15 amino acids. The CDR3 bases are TGTGCCTGGGACCCGGGATTTCAGTCTGGAAACACCATATATTTT. This gives the protein CAWDPGFQSGNTIYF.

J is TRBJ2-7 and V is TRBV7-8; D may correspond to TRBD1 or TRBD2 (5 bases each). CDR1 is SGHVS, CDR2 FQNEAQ, per germline. The length of the CDR3 is 15 residues. The V and J ends lost 3 bases and 2 bases respectively, with 14 bases between them. The CDR3 is CASSLVHQGAYEQYF. CDR3 bases: TGTGCCAGCAGCTTGGTCCACCAGGGAGCCTACGAGCAGTACTTC.

V usage is TRBV5-6 and J usage is TRBJ2-4, with D perhaps being TRBD1 or TRBD2 (5 bases each). The CDR3 extends over 14 amino acids. Germline-derived CDR1 and CDR2 are SGHDT and YYEEEE. V dropped 0 bases and J dropped 5 bases, with 9 bases sitting between them. The CDR3 sequence: CASSLAGTENIQYF. The CDR3 DNA reads TGTGCCAGCAGCTTGGCCGGGACGGAAAACATTCAGTACTTC.

This clone was recorded only once. The V and J genes are TRBV11-2 and TRBJ2-2, with D perhaps assigned TRBD1 or TRBD2 (6 bases each). Germline values: CDR1 SGHAT, CDR2 FQNNGV. V was trimmed by 10 bases and J by 3 bases, leaving 18 bases between them. The CDR3 covers 15 residues. The CDR3 DNA reads TGTGCCACGGGACCGGGGGACAAAGACACCGGGGAGCTGTTTTTT. This translates into CATGPGDKDTGELFF.

The chain links TRBV6-5 to TRBJ1-6; 10 bases align to TRBD1. J gave up 7 bases and V 8 bases, and 5 bases lay outside the gene matches. Per the germline V gene, CDR1 is MNHEY and CDR2 is SVGAGI. The CDR3 spans 14 residues. The CDR3 bases are TGTGCCAGCTGCCCGGGACAGGGGAATTCACCCCTCCACTTT. Translation gives CASCPGQGNSPLHF.

V is TRBV5-6 and J is TRBJ2-7; D gene uncertain. The V end was cut by 0 bases, the J end by 3 bases, with 10 bases between. This CDR3 contains 14 residues. Germline V gives CDR1 SGHDT, CDR2 YYEEEE. The CDR3 coding sequence is TGTGCCAGCAGCTTGGGCCCCCCCAGCTACGAGCAGTACTTC. Its protein product is CASSLGPPSYEQYF.

The V call is TRBV7-3, the J call TRBJ1-2; D is unclear. Trimming removed 2 bases at V and 4 bases at J, with 8 bases between. Germline values: CDR1 SGHTA, CDR2 FQGTGA. This CDR3 contains 13 residues. The CDR3 reads CASSLSGIYGYTF. CDR3 sequence (DNA): TGTGCCAGCAGCTTATCGGGGATCTATGGCTACACCTTC.

The genes are TRBV5-4 and TRBJ2-2, with 11 bases that match TRBD2. The trim removed 0 bases at V and 4 bases at J, leaving 5 bases unmatched. In germline, CDR1 is SGHNT, CDR2 YYREEE (reference sequence). The CDR3 covers 17 residues. The CDR3 reads CASSLDPSGGITGELFF. The CDR3 region has the DNA TGTGCCAGCAGCTTGGATCCTAGCGGGGGGATCACCGGGGAGCTGTTTTTT. The full variable domain, in which reference TRBV5-4 and TRBJ2-2 provide the parts outside the CDR3, is ETGVTQSPTHLIKTRGQQVTLRCSSQSGHNTVSWYQQALGQGPQFIFQYYREEENGRGNFPPRFSGLQFPNYSSELNVNALELDDSALYLCASSLDPSGGITGELFFGEGSRLTVL.

The V and J genes are TRBV4-2 and TRBJ1-6; 8 bases are a match to TRBD1. Trimming cost V 0 bases and J 6 bases; bases outside gene matches: 7. The length of the CDR3 is 17 residues. From germline, CDR1 is LGHNA and CDR2 YNFKEQ. The CDR3 nucleotides are TGTGCCAGCAGCCAAGAATCCTTCGGACAGGGTAATTCACCCCTCCACTTT. This codes for CASSQESFGQGNSPLHF.

The chain employs TRBV7-3 and TRBJ2-7; D is ambiguous. Between the trimmed V and J ends, which lost 5 bases and 6 bases, there was a span of 20 bases. The CDR3 runs to 15 residues. Germline V gene sequence: CDR1 SGHTA, CDR2 FQGTGA. CDR3 sequence (DNA): TGTGCCAGCAGCGACCTGGGTCCAGTCCCGGGCGAGCAGTACTTC. Protein sequence: CASSDLGPVPGEQYF.